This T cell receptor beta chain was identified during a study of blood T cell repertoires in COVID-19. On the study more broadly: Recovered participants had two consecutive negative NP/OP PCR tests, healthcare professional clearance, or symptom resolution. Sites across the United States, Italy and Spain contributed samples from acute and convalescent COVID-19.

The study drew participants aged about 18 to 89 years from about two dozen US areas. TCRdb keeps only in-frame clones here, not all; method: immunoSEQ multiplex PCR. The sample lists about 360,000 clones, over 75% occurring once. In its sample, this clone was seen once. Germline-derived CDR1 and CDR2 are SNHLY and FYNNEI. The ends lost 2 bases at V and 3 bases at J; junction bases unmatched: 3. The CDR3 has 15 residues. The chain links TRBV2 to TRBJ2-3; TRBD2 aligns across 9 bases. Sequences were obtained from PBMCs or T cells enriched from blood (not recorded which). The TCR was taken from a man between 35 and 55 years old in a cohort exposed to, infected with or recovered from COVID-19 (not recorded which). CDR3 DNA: TGTGCCAGCAGTGAACCGGCGGGAGGGACAGATACGCAGTATTTT. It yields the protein CASSEPAGGTDTQYF. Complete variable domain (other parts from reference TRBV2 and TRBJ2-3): EPEVTQTPSHQVTQMGQEVILRCVPISNHLYFYWYRQILGQKVEFLVSFYNNEISEKSEIFDDQFSVERPDGSNFTLKIRSTKLEDSAMYFCASSEPAGGTDTQYFGPGTRLTVL.